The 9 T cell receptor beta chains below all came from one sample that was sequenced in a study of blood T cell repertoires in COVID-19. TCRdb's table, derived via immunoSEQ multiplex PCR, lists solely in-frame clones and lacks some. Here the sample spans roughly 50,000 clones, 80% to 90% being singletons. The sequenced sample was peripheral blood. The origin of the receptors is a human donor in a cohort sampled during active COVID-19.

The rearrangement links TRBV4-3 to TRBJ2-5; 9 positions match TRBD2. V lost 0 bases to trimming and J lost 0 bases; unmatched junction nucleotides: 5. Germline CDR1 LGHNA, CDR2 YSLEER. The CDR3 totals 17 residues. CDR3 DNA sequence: TGCGCCAGCAGCCAAGATTTAGTAGCGGGGGACCAAGAGACCCAGTACTTC. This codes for CASSQDLVAGDQETQYF.

The CDR3 spells CASSSDRAENSPLHF. CDR3 nucleotides: TGTGCCAGCAGTAGTGACAGGGCGGAGAATTCACCCCTCCACTTT. V and J are TRBV6-5 and TRBJ1-6; 7 bases agree with TRBD1. The CDR3 sequence is 15 residues long. Germline assignment: CDR1 MNHEY and CDR2 SVGAGI. V dropped 5 bases and J dropped 7; count of bases not matched to a gene: 8.

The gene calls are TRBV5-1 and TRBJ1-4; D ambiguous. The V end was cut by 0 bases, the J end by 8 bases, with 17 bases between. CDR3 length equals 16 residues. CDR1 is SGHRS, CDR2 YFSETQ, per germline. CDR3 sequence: CASSLDPGRREEKLFF. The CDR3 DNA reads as TGCGCCAGCAGCTTGGATCCTGGCCGACGGGAGGAAAAACTGTTTTTT.

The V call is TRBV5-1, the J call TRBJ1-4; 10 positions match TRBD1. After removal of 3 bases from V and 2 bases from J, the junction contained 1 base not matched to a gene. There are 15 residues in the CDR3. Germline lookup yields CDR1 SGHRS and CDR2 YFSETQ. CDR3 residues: CASSSDRGTNEKLFF. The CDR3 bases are TGCGCCAGCAGCTCGGACAGGGGGACTAATGAAAAACTGTTTTTT.

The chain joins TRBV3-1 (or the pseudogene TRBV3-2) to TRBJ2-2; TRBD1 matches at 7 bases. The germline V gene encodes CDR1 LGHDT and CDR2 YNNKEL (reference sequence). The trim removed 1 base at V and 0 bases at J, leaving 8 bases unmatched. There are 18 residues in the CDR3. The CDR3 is CASSQGPLTGTNTGELFF. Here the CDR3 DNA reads TGTGCCAGCAGCCAAGGGCCATTGACAGGGACGAACACCGGGGAGCTGTTTTTT.

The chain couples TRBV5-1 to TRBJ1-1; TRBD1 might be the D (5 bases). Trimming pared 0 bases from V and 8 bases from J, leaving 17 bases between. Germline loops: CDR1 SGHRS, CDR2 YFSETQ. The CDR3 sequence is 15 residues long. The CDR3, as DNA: TGCGCCAGCAGCTTGGCCGTCACCCAGGGCCGGGAAGCTTTCTTT. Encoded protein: CASSLAVTQGREAFF.

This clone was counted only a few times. The chain's CDR3 is CASSSRGTGRLSGANVLTF. In nucleotides, the CDR3 is TGTGCCAGCAGTTCCAGAGGGACAGGGAGACTCTCTGGGGCCAACGTCCTGACTTTC. The chain recombines TRBV27 with TRBJ2-6, with 9 bases aligning to TRBD1. Germline V lookup: CDR1 MNHEY, CDR2 SMNVEV (reference sequence). This CDR3 is 19 amino acids long. V trimming: 4 bases; J trimming: 0 bases; junction bases outside the gene matches: 10.

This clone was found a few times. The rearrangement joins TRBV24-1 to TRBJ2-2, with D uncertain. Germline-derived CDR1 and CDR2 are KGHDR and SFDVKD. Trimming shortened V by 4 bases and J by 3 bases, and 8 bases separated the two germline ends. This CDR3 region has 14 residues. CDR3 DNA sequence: TGTGCCACCAGTGAGCCCCGGGACACCGGGGAGCTGTTTTTT. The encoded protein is CATSEPRDTGELFF.

For the CDR3, the DNA is TGTGCCACCAACCTGGAGGGCGGCTATAATTCACCCCTCCACTTT. Translating gives CATNLEGGYNSPLHF. The chain joins TRBV2 to TRBJ1-6; no clear D. CDR1 is SNHLY, CDR2 FYNNEI, per germline. The CDR3 spans 15 residues. The V end was cut by 10 bases, the J end by 3 bases, with 16 bases between. Combining the CDR3 with reference TRBV2 and TRBJ1-6 gives the whole variable domain EPEVTQTPSHQVTQMGQEVILRCVPISNHLYFYWYRQILGQKVEFLVSFYNNEISEKSEIFDDQFSVERPDGSNFTLKIRSTKLEDSAMYFCATNLEGGYNSPLHFGNGTRLTVT.